Detailed here is one T cell receptor (beta chain). No cell sorting was done before RNA was extracted from the tissue. A modified ARM-PCR protocol with three rounds of nested PCR amplified TCRbeta. TCRdb itself ran the multiplex PCR reads through MiXCR, one entry per CDR3 protein. The top ten clones hold roughly 15% of a sample with more than 85,000 distinct CDR3 sequences, about three fifths of them seen once. The data derive from a study of tumor and adjacent non-tumor tissue in lung cancer. Germline CDR1 and CDR2: SGHRS and YFSETQ. The CDR3 length is 15 residues. V was pared by 6 bases and J by 9 bases, with 23 bases between.

Specimen: lung tumor tissue. The clonotype comes from a man between 65 and 85 years old with non-small cell lung cancer. This chain joins TRBV5-1 and TRBJ2-3; a possible D gene is TRBD2 (6 bases). The CDR3 region has the DNA TGCGCCAGCAACCCGGACACCGGGGGACCTGGCACGCAGTATTTT. The encoded protein is CASNPDTGGPGTQYF.